Below, one TCR beta chain is given with its context. What it binds is unknown. These data originate in a study of radiotherapy plus CTLA-4 blockade in lung cancer. Study-wide points: Once radiotherapy plus ipilimumab had been given, TCR clones derived from tumor expanded in blood.

Focal radiation plus CTLA-4 blockade with ipilimumab was given to patients with chemo-refractory metastatic non-small-cell lung cancer. The V end lost 0 bases, the J end lost 5 bases, and 15 bases lay between the germline ends. Germline V gives CDR1 SGHRS, CDR2 YFSETQ. There are 16 residues in the CDR3. Clones were read by immunoSEQ multiplex PCR, and TCRdb kept only the in-frame ones, dropping some. The data show approximately 60,000 clones, 70% to 85% seen once. This TCR was sampled from a human donor with non-small cell lung cancer who had a complete response to radiotherapy plus ipilimumab. Material: peripheral blood, obtained from a patient treated with radiotherapy plus ipilimumab. The chain recombines TRBV5-1 with TRBJ2-1, with a weak D call TRBD2 (6 bases). CDR3 coding DNA: TGCGCCAGCAGCTTGGAAGGTAGCGGTTATAACAATGAGCAGTTCTTC. This gives the protein CASSLEGSGYNNEQFF. Together with reference TRBV5-1 and TRBJ2-1, the CDR3 gives the full variable domain: KAGVTQTPRYLIKTRGQQVTLSCSPISGHRSVSWYQQTPGQGLQFLFEYFSETQRNKGNFPGRFSGRQFSNSRSEMNVSTLELGDSALYLCASSLEGSGYNNEQFFGPGTRLTVL.